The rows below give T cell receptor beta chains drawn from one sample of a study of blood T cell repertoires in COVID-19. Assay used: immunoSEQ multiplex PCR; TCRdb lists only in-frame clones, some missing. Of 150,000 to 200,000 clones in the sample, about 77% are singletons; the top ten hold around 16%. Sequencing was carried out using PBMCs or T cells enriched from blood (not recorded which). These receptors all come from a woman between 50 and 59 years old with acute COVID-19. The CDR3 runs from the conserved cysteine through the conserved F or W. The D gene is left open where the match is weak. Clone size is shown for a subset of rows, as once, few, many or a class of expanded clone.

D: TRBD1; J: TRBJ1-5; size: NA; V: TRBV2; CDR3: CASQTGNNQPQHF; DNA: TGTGCCAGCCAGACAGGGAACAATCAGCCCCAGCATTTT
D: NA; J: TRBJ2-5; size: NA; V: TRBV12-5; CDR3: CASGLGGGETQYF; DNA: TGTGCTAGTGGTTTGGGAGGCGGGGAGACCCAGTACTTC
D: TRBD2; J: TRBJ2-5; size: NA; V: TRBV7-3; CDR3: CASSPYGRGARETQYF; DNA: TGTGCCAGCAGCCCCTATGGGCGGGGGGCGCGAGAGACCCAGTACTTC
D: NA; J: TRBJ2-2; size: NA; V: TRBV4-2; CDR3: CASSQEQNTGELFF; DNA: TGTGCCAGCAGCCAAGAACAAAACACCGGGGAGCTGTTTTTT
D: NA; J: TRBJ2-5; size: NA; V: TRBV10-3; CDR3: CAISGERETQYF; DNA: TGTGCCATCAGTGGGGAGCGAGAGACCCAGTACTTC
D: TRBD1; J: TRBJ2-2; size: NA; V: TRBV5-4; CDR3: CASSLGQVTRNAGELFF; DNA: TGTGCCAGCAGCCTCGGACAGGTAACCCGGAACGCCGGGGAGCTGTTTTTT
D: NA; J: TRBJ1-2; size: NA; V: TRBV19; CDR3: CASSPGPYGYTF; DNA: TGTGCCAGTAGCCCCGGTCCCTATGGCTACACCTTC
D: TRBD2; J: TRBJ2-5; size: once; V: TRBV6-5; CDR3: CASNTPGRGSGTQYF; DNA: TGTGCCAGCAATACCCCTGGGCGGGGGAGCGGGACCCAGTACTTC
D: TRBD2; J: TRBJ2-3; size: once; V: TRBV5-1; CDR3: CASSTGTSGGTDTQYF; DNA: TGCGCCAGCAGCACGGGGACTAGCGGGGGCACAGATACGCAGTATTTT
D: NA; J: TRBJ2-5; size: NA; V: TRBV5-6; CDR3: CASSFGFQASETQYF; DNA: TGTGCCAGCAGCTTTGGGTTTCAGGCGTCTGAGACCCAGTACTTC
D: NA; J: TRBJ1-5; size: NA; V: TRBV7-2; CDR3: CASSSGLDSNQPQHF; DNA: TGTGCCAGCAGCTCGGGACTCGATAGCAATCAGCCCCAGCATTTT
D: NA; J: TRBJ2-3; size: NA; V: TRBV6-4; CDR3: CASSVAPGGITDTQYF; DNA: TGTGCCAGCAGTGTCGCGCCCGGCGGAATCACAGATACGCAGTATTTT
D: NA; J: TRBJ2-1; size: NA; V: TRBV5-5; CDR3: CASSLVQLENEQFF; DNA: TGTGCCAGCAGCTTGGTACAGTTGGAAAATGAGCAGTTCTTC
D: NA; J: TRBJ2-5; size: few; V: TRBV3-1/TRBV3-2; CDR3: CASSPSSRGAETQYF; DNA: TGTGCCAGCAGCCCCTCCTCCAGGGGCGCGGAGACCCAGTACTTC
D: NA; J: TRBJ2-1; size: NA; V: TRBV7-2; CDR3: CASSLAARGFYEQFF; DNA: TGTGCCAGCAGCTTAGCTGCCAGGGGTTTTTATGAGCAGTTCTTC
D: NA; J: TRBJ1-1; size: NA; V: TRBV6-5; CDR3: CASTYQGRNTEAFF; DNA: TGTGCCAGCACCTACCAGGGTCGGAACACTGAAGCTTTCTTT
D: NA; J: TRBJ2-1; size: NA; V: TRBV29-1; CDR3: CSVSRGSYNEQFF; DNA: TGCAGCGTTTCTAGGGGCTCCTACAATGAGCAGTTCTTC
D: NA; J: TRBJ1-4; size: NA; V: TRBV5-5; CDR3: CASSLISANEKLFF; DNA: TGTGCCAGCAGCTTGATCTCGGCTAATGAAAAACTGTTTTTT
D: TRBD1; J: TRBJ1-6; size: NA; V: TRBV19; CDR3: CASARDRSYNSPLHF; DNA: TGTGCCAGTGCCAGGGACAGGTCCTATAATTCACCCCTCCACTTT
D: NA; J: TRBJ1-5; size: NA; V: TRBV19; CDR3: CASSMGGRRYNQPQHF; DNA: TGTGCCAGTAGTATGGGGGGAAGAAGGTACAATCAGCCCCAGCATTTT
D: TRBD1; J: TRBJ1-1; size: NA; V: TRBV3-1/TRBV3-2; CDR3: CASSQARTGWGLNTEAFF; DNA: TGTGCCAGCAGCCAAGCGCGGACAGGGTGGGGATTGAACACTGAAGCTTTCTTT
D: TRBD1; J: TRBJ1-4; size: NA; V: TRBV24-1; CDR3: CATSDVGTGNEKLFF; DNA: TGTGCCACCAGTGACGTTGGGACAGGGAATGAAAAACTGTTTTTT
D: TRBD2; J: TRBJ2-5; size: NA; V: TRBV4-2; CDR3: CASSPTAAGGNQETQYF; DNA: TGTGCCAGCAGCCCAACGGCGGCGGGGGGGAATCAAGAGACCCAGTACTTC
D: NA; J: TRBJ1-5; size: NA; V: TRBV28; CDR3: CASSLYSLQPQHF; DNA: TGTGCCAGCAGTTTATATAGCCTTCAGCCCCAGCATTTT
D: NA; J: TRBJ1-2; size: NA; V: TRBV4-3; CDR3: CASSPRWGDGGYTF; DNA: TGCGCCAGCAGCCCACGATGGGGCGACGGAGGCTACACCTTC
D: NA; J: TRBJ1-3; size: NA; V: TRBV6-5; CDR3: CASSWGRTSGNTIYF; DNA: TGTGCCAGCAGTTGGGGGCGAACCTCTGGAAACACCATATATTTT
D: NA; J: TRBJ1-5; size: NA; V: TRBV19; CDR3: CASNREGNQPQHF; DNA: TGTGCCAGCAACAGGGAGGGGAATCAGCCCCAGCATTTT
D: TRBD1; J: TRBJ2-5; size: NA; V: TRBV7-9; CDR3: CASSPTGARETQYF; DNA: TGTGCCAGCAGCCCCACAGGGGCTAGGGAGACCCAGTACTTC
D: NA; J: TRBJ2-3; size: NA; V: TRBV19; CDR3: CASSIRQTATDTQYF; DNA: TGTGCCAGTAGTATAAGGCAGACAGCCACAGATACGCAGTATTTT
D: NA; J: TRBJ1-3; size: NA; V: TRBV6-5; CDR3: CASSLMSSGNTIYF; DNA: TGTGCCAGCAGTCTGATGAGCTCTGGAAACACCATATATTTT
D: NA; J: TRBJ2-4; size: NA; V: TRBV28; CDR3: CASRTAASAKNIQYF; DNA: TGTGCCAGCAGGACAGCCGCTTCAGCCAAAAACATTCAGTACTTC
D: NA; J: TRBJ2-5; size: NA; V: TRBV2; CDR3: CASTGSSETQYF; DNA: TGTGCCAGCACGGGTAGCTCGGAGACCCAGTACTTC
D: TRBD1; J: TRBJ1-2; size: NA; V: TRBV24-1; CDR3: CATSDPGQGNSGYTF; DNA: TGTGCCACCAGTGATCCGGGACAGGGAAATTCCGGCTACACCTTC
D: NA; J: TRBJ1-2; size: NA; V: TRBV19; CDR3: CATLGEGPYYGYTF; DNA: TGTGCCACACTCGGGGAAGGCCCCTACTATGGCTACACCTTC
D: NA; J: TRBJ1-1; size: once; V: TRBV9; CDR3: CASSVETGNAEAFF; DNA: TGTGCCAGCAGCGTAGAAACAGGGAATGCTGAAGCTTTCTTT